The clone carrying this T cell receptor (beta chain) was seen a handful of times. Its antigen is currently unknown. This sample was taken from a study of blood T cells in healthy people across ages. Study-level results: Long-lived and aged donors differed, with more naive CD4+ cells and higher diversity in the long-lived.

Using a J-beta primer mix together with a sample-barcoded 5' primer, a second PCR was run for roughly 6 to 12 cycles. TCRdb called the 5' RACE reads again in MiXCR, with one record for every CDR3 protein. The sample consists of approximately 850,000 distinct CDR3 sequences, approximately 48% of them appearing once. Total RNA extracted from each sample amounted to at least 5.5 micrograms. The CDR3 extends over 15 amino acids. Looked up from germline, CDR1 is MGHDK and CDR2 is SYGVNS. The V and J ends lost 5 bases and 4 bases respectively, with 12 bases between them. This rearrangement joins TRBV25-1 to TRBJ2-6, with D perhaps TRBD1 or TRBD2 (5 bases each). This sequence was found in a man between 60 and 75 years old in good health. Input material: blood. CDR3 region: CASSTRGEGANVLTF. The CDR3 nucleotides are TGTGCCAGCAGTACCCGGGGCGAGGGGGCCAACGTCCTGACTTTC.